The next 26 T cell receptor beta chains were all read from a single sample in a study of blood T cell repertoires in COVID-19. The repertoire was sequenced with immunoSEQ multiplex PCR; TCRdb's copy has only in-frame clones and lacks some. This table holds about 280,000 clones, roughly 80% found once. Sample: PBMCs or T cells enriched from blood (not recorded which). Receptors originate from a man aged 40-49 years who had been exposed to COVID-19.

The rearrangement links TRBV6-1 to TRBJ1-2; TRBD1 matches 8 bases. Germline V lookup: CDR1 MNHNS, CDR2 SASEGT. V shed 2 bases and J 8 bases; nucleotides not matched to a gene: 7. The CDR3 has 14 amino acids. The CDR3 region is CASSENWTGRGYTF. The DNA for the CDR3 is TGTGCCAGCAGTGAAAATTGGACAGGGAGAGGCTACACCTTC.

In this sample, this clone turned up once. V usage is TRBV7-9 and J usage is TRBJ1-2; 7 bases align to TRBD1. Germline assignment: CDR1 SEHNR and CDR2 FQNEAQ (reference sequence). The CDR3 runs to 15 residues. The ends lost 4 bases at V and 5 bases at J; junction bases unmatched: 10. The CDR3: CASSSSSGGRYGYTF. CDR3 DNA: TGTGCCAGCAGCTCATCATCAGGGGGGCGGTATGGCTACACCTTC.

This clone was found many times. The chain links TRBV5-4 to TRBJ2-2; 11 bases match TRBD2. V gave up 4 bases and J gave up 3 bases; unmatched junction bases: 2. Germline assignment: CDR1 SGHNT and CDR2 YYREEE (reference sequence). The CDR3 has 15 amino acids. CDR3 nucleotides: TGTGCCAGCAGCACGGGACTAGCGGACACCGGGGAGCTGTTTTTT. Protein sequence: CASSTGLADTGELFF.

The chain has TRBV11-3 and TRBJ1-1; D is undetermined. The CDR3 is 13 amino acids. Germline V gives CDR1 SGHNT, CDR2 YENEEA. Trimming left V 6 bases short and J 10 bases short, with 18 bases between. CDR3 sequence: CASRPQAGSRAFF. The CDR3 DNA reads TGTGCCAGCAGACCTCAGGCTGGATCCCGAGCTTTCTTT. Full variable domain (missing parts from reference TRBV11-3 and TRBJ1-1): EAGVVQSPRYKIIEKKQPVAFWCNPISGHNTLYWYLQNLGQGPELLIRYENEEAVDDSQLPKDRFSAERLKGVDSTLKIQPAELGDSAVYLCASRPQAGSRAFFGQGTRLTVV.

This sequence joins TRBV6-9 and TRBJ2-7; 9 bases agree with TRBD1. Per germline, CDR1 MNHGY and CDR2 SVAAGI. J gave up 3 bases and V 5 bases, and 11 bases lay outside the gene matches. The length of the CDR3 is 16 residues. The CDR3 loop reads CASSHSLRDRDYEQYF. Written as DNA, the CDR3 is TGTGCCAGCAGTCACAGTCTCCGGGACAGGGACTACGAGCAGTACTTC.

The chain links TRBV7-2 to TRBJ2-5; D is possibly TRBD2 (6 bases). Trimming took 5 bases from V and 5 from J, leaving 18 bases between them. Germline CDR1 SGHTA, CDR2 FQGNSA. The CDR3 is 15 amino acids. The CDR3 coding sequence is TGTGCCAGCAGCCAGCGTGGGGGGTCTTTGGAGACCCAGTACTTC. Protein product: CASSQRGGSLETQYF.

This clone was detected a few times. This chain connects TRBV30 to TRBJ1-5; D remains unclear. Germline values: CDR1 GTSNPN, CDR2 SVGIG (reference sequence). V was clipped by 4 bases and J by 2 bases, with 9 bases between them. The CDR3 extends over 13 amino acids. The CDR3 region has the DNA TGTGCCTGGAACGAAGCGGGCAATCAGCCCCAGCATTTT. Its protein product is CAWNEAGNQPQHF.

The J gene is TRBJ2-2, the V gene TRBV7-2, with 8 bases fitting TRBD1. The CDR3 has 15 amino acids. J was trimmed by 6 bases and V by 6 bases; bases with no gene match: 9. Germline CDR1 is SGHTA and CDR2 is FQGNSA. CDR3 bases: TGTGCCAGCAGATTATCAGGGGGCGGGTCCGGGGAGCTGTTTTTT. It encodes CASRLSGGGSGELFF.

This chain joins TRBV21-1 and TRBJ2-7; TRBD2, the table's D call, was not compared with the DNA. TRBV21-1 is a pseudogene segment. The CDR3 is 16 amino acids. The CDR3: CASSKGSGSGLYEQYF. DNA for the CDR3: TGTGCCAGCAGCAAAGGAAGTGGATCGGGTCTCTACGAGCAGTACTTC.

The chain joins TRBV27 to TRBJ2-7; a weak D match, TRBD2 (5 bases). CDR3 length: 13 residues. V was pared by 6 bases and J by 0 bases, with 9 bases between. Germline CDR1 is MNHEY and CDR2 is SMNVEV (reference sequence). As DNA, the CDR3 is TGTGCCAGCAGGAGGGTTAGCTCCTACGAGCAGTACTTC. Translated, it gives CASRRVSSYEQYF.

This clone was observed a single time. The chain has TRBV2 and TRBJ2-5, with 8 positions matching TRBD2. The CDR3 totals 15 residues. Per the germline V gene, CDR1 is SNHLY and CDR2 is FYNNEI. After removal of 7 bases from V and 1 base from J, the junction contained 8 bases not matched to a gene. CDR3 nucleotide sequence: TGTGCCAGCACCTTCCTCGGGGGGGGCCAAGAGACCCAGTACTTC. Amino acids: CASTFLGGGQETQYF.

The CDR3 DNA follows: TGCAGCGTTGAGGCTAGCGGGAGGCTTGGCGCAGATACGCAGTATTTT. Its protein is CSVEASGRLGADTQYF. This rearrangement joins TRBV29-1 to TRBJ2-3, with 11 bases lining up with TRBD2. The CDR3 length is 16 residues. Trimming took 3 bases from V and 4 from J; bases not matched to a gene: 9. CDR1 is SQVTM and CDR2 is ANQGSEA in the germline V gene.

Of note for this clone: The sample carries other DNA sequences with the same CDR3. The chain links TRBV7-9 to TRBJ1-4; 7 bases are a match to TRBD1. Germline-derived CDR1 and CDR2 are SEHNR and FQNEAQ (reference sequence). V lost 1 base and J lost 5; bases outside the gene matches: 1. The CDR3 is 14 residues long. The CDR3 sequence is CASSLGQGNEKLFF. DNA of the CDR3: TGTGCCAGCAGCTTAGGACAGGGAAATGAAAAACTGTTTTTT.

This chain uses TRBV3-1 (or the pseudogene TRBV3-2) with TRBJ2-7; possibly TRBD1 for D (6 bases). This CDR3 spans 15 amino acids. Germline V lookup: CDR1 LGHDT, CDR2 YNNKEL (reference sequence). The V and J ends lost 4 bases and 1 base respectively, with 14 bases between them. The CDR3 sequence is CASSPFRGPSYEQYF. The CDR3 DNA reads as TGTGCCAGCAGCCCGTTCAGGGGACCTTCCTACGAGCAGTACTTC.

This rearrangement joins TRBV28 to TRBJ2-5; 7 nucleotides agree with TRBD2. In germline, CDR1 is MDHEN, CDR2 SYDVKM. CDR3 length equals 13 residues. V gave up 5 bases and J gave up 6 bases; unmatched junction bases: 6. The CDR3 nucleotides are TGTGCCAGCAGTCGGGAGGCCCCGAAGACCCAGTACTTC. Its translation is CASSREAPKTQYF.

The V gene is TRBV5-6, the J gene TRBJ1-3; D not certain. Trimming removed 4 bases from V and 5 bases from J, with 10 bases in between. Germline values: CDR1 SGHDT, CDR2 YYEEEE. This CDR3 comprises 13 residues. CDR3 loop: CASSTEARNTIYF. In nucleotides, the CDR3 is TGTGCCAGCAGCACGGAGGCTCGAAACACCATATATTTT.

This clone occurred a few times. The chain couples TRBV6-1 to TRBJ1-2, with 7 nucleotides matching TRBD1. CDR1 is MNHNS and CDR2 is SASEGT in the germline V gene. The V and J ends lost 2 bases and 7 bases, in that order; junction bases with no gene match: 7. This CDR3 comprises 14 residues. DNA of the CDR3: TGTGCCAGCAGTGAATATCAGGGGGAGCGTGGCTACACCTTC. This sequence encodes CASSEYQGERGYTF.

The chain couples TRBV7-9 to TRBJ1-4, with TRBD1 as a possible D gene (5 bases). V was clipped by 3 bases and J by 8 bases, with 19 bases between them. This CDR3 spans 16 amino acids. Looked up from germline, CDR1 is SEHNR and CDR2 is FQNEAQ (reference sequence). DNA of the CDR3: TGTGCCAGCAGCTTGACTACACAGTCCCGGGGGGAAAAACTGTTTTTT. It is translated as CASSLTTQSRGEKLFF.

The count of this clone is one. The genes are TRBV5-6 and TRBJ2-3, with 8 bases fitting TRBD1. Germline V gives CDR1 SGHDT, CDR2 YYEEEE. V was pared by 3 bases and J by 1 base, with 7 bases of the junction left unmatched. The CDR3 loop spans 16 amino acids. The CDR3 bases are TGTGCCAGCAGCTCCATAGGACAGGGACGCACAGATACGCAGTATTTT. Translating gives CASSSIGQGRTDTQYF.

This chain joins TRBV5-1 and TRBJ2-3; 7 bases line up with TRBD2. The germline V gene has CDR1 SGHRS and CDR2 YFSETQ. This CDR3 comprises 17 residues. V dropped 3 bases and J dropped 1; count of bases not matched to a gene: 11. The CDR3 region has the DNA TGCGCCAGCAGCTGGGGAGGGGCGGGAGCTGGCACAGATACGCAGTATTTT. Its translation is CASSWGGAGAGTDTQYF.

This clone was counted a few times. This chain joins TRBV25-1 and TRBJ2-1; 13 bases map to TRBD2. Germline V gene lookup returns CDR1 MGHDK and CDR2 SYGVNS. J gave up 9 bases and V 4 bases, and 3 bases lay outside the gene matches. The CDR3 runs to 14 residues. CDR3 region: CASSVLAGGSEQFF. For the CDR3, the DNA is TGTGCCAGCAGTGTACTAGCGGGAGGGAGTGAGCAGTTCTTC.

The genes are TRBV14 and TRBJ2-7, with 7 bases matching TRBD1. The CDR3 has 14 amino acids. From germline, CDR1 is SGHDN and CDR2 FVKESK. Unmatched junction bases numbered 7, after V lost 2 bases and J lost 6 bases. The CDR3: CASSQLDRHGEQYF. For the CDR3, the DNA is TGTGCCAGCAGCCAACTGGACAGGCACGGCGAGCAGTACTTC.

This clone occurred once. The genes are TRBV9 and TRBJ2-5, with no clear D. There are 13 residues in the CDR3. Germline V gives CDR1 SGDLS, CDR2 YYNGEE. The V gene lost 4 bases and the J gene lost 5 bases, with 12 bases spanning the gap. The CDR3 nucleotides read TGTGCCAGCAGCCGATCCGGTGATGAGACCCAGTACTTC. Translated: CASSRSGDETQYF. The entire variable domain, with the rest obtained from reference TRBV9 and TRBJ2-5, is as follows: DSGVTQTPKHLITATGQRVTLRCSPRSGDLSVYWYQQSLDQGLQFLIQYYNGEERAKGNILERFSAQQFPDLHSELNLSSLELGDSALYFCASSRSGDETQYFGPGTRLLVL.

The gene calls are TRBV6-5 and TRBJ1-5; D possibly corresponds to TRBD1 (5 bases). V was cut by 6 bases and J by 4 bases, with 10 bases left in between. The CDR3 is 13 amino acids. CDR1 is MNHEY, CDR2 SVGAGI, per germline. The CDR3 sequence is CASSTTENQPQHF. As DNA, the CDR3 is TGTGCCAGCAGCACGACAGAGAATCAGCCCCAGCATTTT.

The chain uses TRBV7-9 and TRBJ2-2; 9 positions agree with TRBD2. Unmatched junction bases numbered 3, after V lost 2 bases and J lost 2 bases. This CDR3 is built from 16 residues. CDR1 is SEHNR, CDR2 FQNEAQ, per germline (reference sequence). The DNA for the CDR3 is TGTGCCAGCAGCTTACTAGCGGGATCTAACACCGGGGAGCTGTTTTTT. Encoded protein: CASSLLAGSNTGELFF. Full variable domain (outside the CDR3, taken from reference TRBV7-9 and TRBJ2-2): DTGVSQNPRHKITKRGQNVTFRCDPISEHNRLYWYRQTLGQGPEFLTYFQNEAQLEKSRLLSDRFSAERPKGSFSTLEIQRTEQGDSAMYLCASSLLAGSNTGELFFGEGSRLTVL.

This clone showed up many times. The chain has TRBV12-5 and TRBJ2-3, with D unresolved. This CDR3 has 12 residues. Germline V lookup: CDR1 LGHNT, CDR2 FRNRAP. Trimming removed 5 bases at V and 2 bases at J, with 5 bases between. CDR3 sequence: CASGPYTDTQYF. CDR3 coding DNA: TGTGCTAGTGGTCCCTACACAGATACGCAGTATTTT.